This T cell receptor beta chain derives from a study of shared clonotypes between healthy human individuals (dated by TCRdb to the early 2020s). In terms of the full investigation: The cohort comprised a couple of women and a few men aged 18 to 49 years. Per donor, three plates each were used for CD4 naive and CD4 memory, two for CD8 naive, and one for CD8 memory. To estimate repertoire size and how much clonotypes are shared between individuals, the study performed deep sequencing of blood TCR repertoires from five healthy adults. Libraries were prepared and TCR repertoires were sequenced by different laboratories using diverse techniques, in order to increase sequencing depth and limit assay-specific biases. Each donor's leukapheresis produced roughly between roughly 0.85 and 9.5 billion PBMCs. Results and caveats for the whole study, not just this receptor: Even with the large sequencing depth, rarefaction of the sorted-subset datasets indicated that sequencing was incomplete. Across a handful of donors, approximately 5% of naive CD4, around 3.3% of naive CD8, approximately 2.5% of memory CD4, and approximately 0.4% of memory CD8 clonotypes were shared. Pairwise subsampling indicated that sequencing depth was expected to affect the degree of clonotype sharing among donors. Naive subsets generally had larger estimated clonotype richness than memory subsets did. Clonotypes shared by all four sorted-subset donors showed higher generation probabilities than non-shared clonotypes. Sampling was limited to blood, and TCR repertoires in tissue likely differ from TCR repertoires in blood. The small number of donors limited the genetic and exposure-history diversity represented.

CD8 naive samples were obtained by positive selection for CCR7 among CD45RO-negative cells, yielding a CD45RA+CCR7+ population from which TemRA cells were excluded. Donors were healthy HIV-negative adults with no recently reported acute infections or vaccinations. Every donor was a Caucasian adult residing in Nashville, Tennessee, USA. Blood was collected by leukapheresis, and PBMCs were isolated by Ficoll-Histopaque density gradient centrifugation and then cryopreserved in liquid nitrogen vapor phase. Analytical flow cytometry was used to check the purity and quantity of every magnetically sorted T cell population. Genomic DNA was isolated from each sorted fraction and quantified by UV absorbance on a Nanodrop 2000c. As encoded in the germline V gene, CDR1 is MNHEY while CDR2 is SVGAGI. The germline ends are 18 bases apart after V is trimmed by 6 bases and J by 6 bases. The CDR3 starts with the cysteine, ends with the phenylalanine, and has 15 residues. Kept here is only the CDR3 DNA, which spans 45 bases and is read in frame from base 1.

In regard to this clone: What antigen it recognizes has not been identified. Per-base quality was not reported, and no clone a single base away is much larger than it.

Using the deep immunoSEQ assay, multiplex PCR amplified TCR CDR3 regions from genomic DNA. Extracted genomic DNA from each cell subset was distributed evenly across all wells of several immunoSEQ 96-well plates, and each plate was treated as a replicate. Each replicate PCR for sorted subsets received about 0.2 ug genomic DNA, equal to roughly 33,000 T cell genomes. Purified libraries were quantified with a Qubit 3.0 fluorometer, sized on a Bioanalyzer 2100, and re-quantified with the KAPA Library Quantification kit. Every immunoSEQ 96-well plate was sequenced on a separate single-read 150-cycle Illumina NextSeq 550 flow cell. Per the source publication's procedure: Because the immunoSEQ output included only junctional sequences and no quality scores, the filtering could not be the same as the filtering used for full-length reads. Sequences were annotated with PyIR, a Python wrapper for IgBLAST v1.9, and V/J genes and CDR3 were assigned using IMGT germline references. Reads with weak V/J assignments (E-value above 1e-6), missing CDR3, stop codons, out-of-frame junctions, or ambiguous translated residues were removed. V3J clonotypes were defined as sequences sharing the same inferred V gene, J gene, and CDR3 amino acid sequence. Percentage overlap between repertoires was computed as shared unique clonotypes divided by the size of the smaller repertoire. Richness of each repertoire was evaluated using RTK rarefaction, the Chao1 estimator, and Recon v2.1 estimates of unobserved clonotypes. Generation probabilities were computed with OLGA for all TCRbeta clonotypes obtained by the gDNA method from several donors. In TCRdb, the immuneACCESS table is reduced to in-frame sequences with V and J assigned. These tables do not hold every clone; where another copy was compared, an unresolved V gene accounts for under half, and the others remain unexplained. The D gene and trimming were derived from the DNA, and the V and J assignments and clone size from that table. For this sample the table gives hundreds of thousands of clones, of which approximately 96% were detected only once. About 0.11% of the sample rests with the top ten.

Recombination connected TRBV6-5 to TRBJ2-1, with the D gene uncertain. The origin of this receptor is a woman under 40 in good health. Sequenced input: naive CD8+ T cells sorted from blood. Per the publication, the cell subset or site label means: CD45RA+CCR7+. The DNA reads TGTGCCAGCAGGGCCCCCTCGTTTTTTGGCAATGAGCAGTTCTTC. The encoded protein is CASRAPSFFGNEQFF.